This TCR beta chain was profiled in a study of T cell responses to AZD1222 COVID-19 vaccine. Per germline, CDR1 LNHNV and CDR2 YYDKDF (reference sequence). Trimming removed 6 bases at V and 5 bases at J, with 16 bases between. The CDR3 extends over 15 amino acids. Assay: immunoSEQ multiplex PCR; the TCRdb copy retains only in-frame clones and omits some. The data contain about 120,000 clones, roughly nine tenths of them singletons. This chain links TRBV15 with TRBJ1-4; D ambiguous. The sequence derives from an adult in good health. The material was peripheral blood, obtained on day 0 of AZD1222 vaccination. The CDR3 region has the DNA TGTGCCACCAGTCTCCTCCGGGCCCAAAATGAAAAACTGTTTTTT. The encoded protein is CATSLLRAQNEKLFF.